Each of the 27 T cell receptor beta chains below was sequenced from the same sample in a study of blood T cells in healthy people across ages. Sample-barcoded 5' priming and a J-beta primer mix drove a second PCR of about 6 to 12 cycles. One entry per CDR3 protein, called by TCRdb with MiXCR from the 5' RACE reads. Counted here are some 800,000 distinct CDR3 sequences, 40% to 50% occurring once; the ten biggest clones make up around 21%. Input material: blood. The receptor source for this set is a man aged 60 to 69 in good health.

The chain uses TRBV3-1 and TRBJ2-7, with D uncertain. Trimming removed 8 bases from V and 9 bases from J, with 17 bases in between. This CDR3 region has 12 residues. CDR1 LGHDT and CDR2 YNNKEL come from the germline V gene (reference sequence). For the CDR3, the DNA is TGTGCCAGCTCGCAATCGGGTCTCTGGCAGTACTTC. Translated, it gives CASSQSGLWQYF.

The chain is built from TRBV20-1 and TRBJ2-5, with 10 bases matching TRBD1. The end of the DNA is better explained by TRBJ2-7, so the J call may be wrong. Germline V gene sequence: CDR1 DFQATT, CDR2 SNEGSKA (reference sequence). CDR3 length: 13 amino acids. CDR3 protein: CSAHGTGAYEQYF. Written as DNA, the CDR3 is TGCAGTGCCCACGGGACAGGGGCATACGAGCAGTACTTC.

Only a few counts were recorded for this clonotype. The V call is TRBV29-1, the J call TRBJ2-7, with D unclear. Germline CDR1 and CDR2: SQVTM and ANQGSEA. This CDR3 spans 12 amino acids. Deletions cut 6 bases from V and 2 bases from J, with 11 bases between. The CDR3 here is CSVKDTAYEQYF. CDR3 nucleotide sequence: TGCAGCGTGAAAGACACAGCCTACGAGCAGTACTTC.

This chain joins TRBV4-3 and TRBJ1-6; D gene uncertain. Per the germline V gene, CDR1 is LGHNA and CDR2 is YSLEER. This CDR3 is built from 15 residues. V lost 0 bases and J lost 7, with 10 bases in between. The CDR3 DNA sequence: TGCGCCAGCAGCCAAGAAGAGCGACGCAATTCACCCCTCCACTTT. Translated: CASSQEERRNSPLHF.

In its sample, this clonotype was seen many times. The chain joins TRBV6-2 or TRBV6-3 to TRBJ2-7; tentatively, D is TRBD1 or TRBD2 (6 bases each). The CDR3 is made up of 13 amino acids. CDR1 is MNHEY and CDR2 is SVGEGT in the germline V gene. The V gene lost 8 bases and the J gene lost 4 bases, with 15 bases spanning the gap. CDR3 DNA: TGTGCCAGCGGGACTCAAGGGGGATACGAGCAGTACTTC. Its protein product is CASGTQGGYEQYF.

The genes are TRBV18 and TRBJ2-1, with D possibly matching TRBD2 (6 bases). Trimming removed 2 bases from V and 4 bases from J, with 12 bases in between. This CDR3 has 15 residues. In germline, CDR1 is KGHSH, CDR2 LQKENI. The CDR3 sequence is CASSPSRLEYNEQFF. The CDR3 region has the DNA TGTGCCAGCTCACCATCGAGACTAGAGTACAATGAGCAGTTCTTC.

This clonotype has a handful of counts. V usage is TRBV24-1 and J usage is TRBJ2-1; 10 nucleotides match TRBD1. V lost 2 bases and J lost 3; bases outside the gene matches: 3. This CDR3 contains 16 residues. Germline V lookup: CDR1 KGHDR, CDR2 SFDVKD. CDR3 protein: CATSDSRDRGYNEQFF. The CDR3 bases are TGTGCCACCAGTGATTCCCGGGACAGGGGCTACAATGAGCAGTTCTTC.

This clonotype was recorded many times. The gene calls are TRBV5-6 and TRBJ2-1; 8 bases are shared with TRBD2. V was pared by 7 bases and J by 8 bases, with 14 bases of the junction left unmatched. CDR3 length equals 15 residues. Germline CDR1 is SGHDT and CDR2 is YYEEEE. The CDR3 bases are TGTGCCAGCTGTTATAGGGCTAGCGGGCGGCATGAGCAGTTCTTC. Amino acids: CASCYRASGRHEQFF.

This clonotype was counted a few times. The V call is TRBV6-2 or TRBV6-3, the J call TRBJ2-7; tentatively, D is TRBD1 or TRBD2 (5 bases each). The CDR3 has 15 amino acids. Germline-derived CDR1 and CDR2 are MNHEY and SVGEGT. Between the trimmed V and J ends, which lost 1 base and 5 bases, there was a span of 15 bases. CDR3 region: CASSYYGGIRDEQYF. The CDR3, as DNA: TGTGCCAGCAGTTACTATGGGGGAATAAGAGACGAGCAGTACTTC.

The rearrangement joins TRBV27 to TRBJ1-1; possible D gene TRBD1, 5 bases. This CDR3 is built from 15 residues. Per germline, CDR1 MNHEY and CDR2 SMNVEV (reference sequence). Trimming took 4 bases from V and 0 from J, leaving 12 bases between them. The CDR3, as DNA: TGTGCCAGCAGTTCAACCGGGACGGTGAACACTGAAGCTTTCTTT. Amino acid sequence: CASSSTGTVNTEAFF.

This rearrangement joins TRBV20-1 to TRBJ2-1; D possibly corresponds to TRBD2 (6 bases). Trimming left V 1 base short and J 9 bases short, with 13 bases between. Germline V gene data show CDR1 as DFQATT and CDR2 as SNEGSKA (reference sequence). The CDR3 consists of 13 residues. The CDR3 region has the DNA TGCAGTGCTAGAGCGGGGTCGGAGGGTGAGCAGTTCTTC. Translated: CSARAGSEGEQFF.

This clonotype came up many times. The chain combines TRBV2 with TRBJ2-1; D may be TRBD1 (6 bases). CDR3 length: 17 residues. Germline V gene data show CDR1 as SNHLY and CDR2 as FYNNEI. Trimming shortened V by 3 bases and J by 6 bases, and 21 bases separated the two germline ends. CDR3 coding DNA: TGTGCCAGCAGTGACCCATCAGGGGCTCAAGGTGGCAATGAGCAGTTCTTC. Protein sequence: CASSDPSGAQGGNEQFF.

The rearrangement links TRBV9 to TRBJ2-1; D assignment may be TRBD1 or TRBD2 (5 bases each). Germline-derived CDR1 and CDR2 are SGDLS and YYNGEE. The length of the CDR3 is 14 residues. V was cut by 4 bases and J by 3 bases, with 11 bases left in between. The CDR3 DNA sequence: TGTGCCAGCAGCAGAGGGGAGATCTACAATGAGCAGTTCTTC. It specifies CASSRGEIYNEQFF.

This clonotype has more than one count but fewer than ten. CDR3 sequence (DNA): TGCAGCGTTGAGGGGGGACAGGGACGCAACACGCAGTATTTT. Translated: CSVEGGQGRNTQYF. The chain joins TRBV29-1 to TRBJ2-3; TRBD1 matches 9 bases. This CDR3 region has 14 residues. CDR1 and CDR2 (germline): SQVTM, ANQGSEA. The V gene end was trimmed by 3 bases and the J gene end by 9 bases; junction bases not matched to a gene: 10.

The gene calls are TRBV4-3 and TRBJ2-7; D is uncertain. CDR3 size: 14 residues. Trimming pared 0 bases from V and 2 bases from J, leaving 8 bases between. The V gene's germline CDR1 is LGHNA and CDR2 YSLEER. The CDR3 DNA reads as TGCGCCAGCAGCCAAGATTACCAGACCTACGAGCAGTACTTC. The encoded protein is CASSQDYQTYEQYF.

The chain carries TRBV7-9 and TRBJ2-1, with TRBD2 identical over 8 bases. The V gene end was trimmed by 6 bases and the J gene end by 8 bases; junction bases not matched to a gene: 6. The CDR3 runs to 13 residues. Germline V gene lookup returns CDR1 SEHNR and CDR2 FQNEAQ (reference sequence). The CDR3 bases are TGTGCCAGCAGACTTACTAGCGGCGATGAGCAGTTCTTC. Its translation is CASRLTSGDEQFF.

On this clonotype: A read error may be the cause here, since a much bigger clone is one base away. The chain uses TRBV29-1 and TRBJ2-1; TRBD1 matches at 7 bases. CDR3 length equals 13 residues. V shed 4 bases, J shed 13 bases, and the junction held 13 bases outside the gene matches. Germline-derived CDR1 and CDR2 are SQVTM and ANQGSEA. CDR3 residues: CSVGQGLGETQFF. CDR3 coding DNA: TGCAGCGTTGGACAGGGATTGGGAGAGACCCAGTTCTTC.

This clonotype turned up a few times. CDR3 sequence reads: CASSFIGSAEAFF. In DNA form, the CDR3 reads TGTGCCAGCAGCTTCATTGGGTCAGCAGAAGCTTTCTTT. The rearrangement joins TRBV3-1 to TRBJ1-1; D gene unclear. This CDR3 has 13 amino acids. Germline V CDR1 and CDR2: LGHDT, YNNKEL (reference sequence). The V end lost 5 bases, the J end lost 8 bases, and 15 bases lay between the germline ends.

The chain recombines TRBV7-9 with TRBJ2-1; 11 bases map to TRBD2. The closer fit of TRBJ2-7 to the DNA end suggests the J call may be wrong. This CDR3 contains 18 residues. Germline V gene sequence: CDR1 SEHNR, CDR2 FQNEAQ (reference sequence). In DNA, the CDR3 is TGTGCCAGCAGCAACCCGGGTAGCGGGGGGGTCTCCTACAATGGGCAGTACTTC. Its translation is CASSNPGSGGVSYNGQYF.

This chain uses TRBV25-1 with TRBJ2-7, with TRBD1 matching 7 bases. Germline V gives CDR1 MGHDK, CDR2 SYGVNS. With V trimmed by 6 bases and J by 3 bases, 8 bases remained unmatched. The CDR3 length is 14 residues. CDR3 coding DNA: TGTGCCAGCAGAGAACAGGGGCCGCACTACGAGCAGTACTTC. The encoded protein is CASREQGPHYEQYF.

This clonotype was observed a few times. CDR3 nucleotide sequence: TGCAGCGGTGGACAGGGAACCTATGGCTACACCTTC. Protein sequence: CSGGQGTYGYTF. The chain uses TRBV29-1 and TRBJ1-2; TRBD1 agrees at 8 bases. Losses at the gene ends were 7 bases for V and 4 bases for J; bases not matched to a gene: 5. Germline loops: CDR1 SQVTM, CDR2 ANQGSEA. The CDR3 length is 12 residues.

V is TRBV3-1 and J is TRBJ2-1, with a tentative D call TRBD2 (7 bases). Germline lookup yields CDR1 LGHDT and CDR2 YNNKEL (reference sequence). This CDR3 comprises 18 residues. Deletions cut 0 bases from V and 4 bases from J, with 19 bases between. The CDR3 protein is CASSQDRRGALYYNEQFF. For the CDR3, the DNA is TGTGCCAGCAGCCAAGATCGACGGGGGGCCCTTTATTACAATGAGCAGTTCTTC.

On this clonotype itself: Being one base from a much bigger clone, this may be a read error. The chain recombines TRBV5-1 with TRBJ2-7; the D gene is possibly TRBD2 (5 bases). The CDR3 is made up of 14 amino acids. The V end was cut by 4 bases, the J end by 5 bases, with 16 bases between. Germline loops: CDR1 SGHRS, CDR2 YFSETQ. The CDR3 loop reads CASSVVAAADEQYF. CDR3 coding DNA: TGCGCCAGCAGCGTGGTGGCAGCGGCGGACGAGCAGTACTTC.

Worth noting for this clonotype: One base away lies a much larger clone, so this may be a sequencing read error. The chain carries TRBV18 and TRBJ2-1; a weak D match, TRBD1 (7 bases). Trimming shortened V by 8 bases and J by 6 bases, and 14 bases separated the two germline ends. Germline V gene sequence: CDR1 KGHSH, CDR2 LQKENI. This CDR3 has 13 amino acids. The CDR3 spells CASARGTVNEQFF. Here the CDR3 DNA reads TGTGCCAGCGCCCGCGGGACAGTCAATGAGCAGTTCTTC.

The rearrangement joins TRBV29-1 to TRBJ2-3; 7 positions match TRBD2. Germline CDR1 and CDR2: SQVTM and ANQGSEA. CDR3 length: 13 amino acids. With V trimmed by 3 bases and J by 1 base, 1 base remained unmatched. CDR3 bases: TGCAGCGTTGATGCGGGGGGCACAGATACGCAGTATTTT. Protein sequence: CSVDAGGTDTQYF.

This clonotype was counted a few times. The chain combines TRBV20-1 with TRBJ2-7; no clear D. The CDR3 totals 12 residues. V lost 1 base and J 7 bases, leaving 11 bases between the germline ends. Germline CDR1 and CDR2: DFQATT and SNEGSKA (reference sequence). The DNA of the CDR3 is TGCAGTGCTAGAGTACGGAATTGGGAGCAGTACTTC. This codes for CSARVRNWEQYF.

This clonotype has ten or more counts. The chain is built from TRBV7-2 and TRBJ2-7; D call uncertain. The CDR3 has 15 amino acids. V lost 5 bases to trimming and J lost 2 bases, with 16 bases between them. Germline V gene data show CDR1 as SGHTA and CDR2 as FQGNSA. The CDR3 reads CASSLMGFITYEQYF. The CDR3 DNA follows: TGTGCCAGCAGCCTAATGGGGTTTATTACCTACGAGCAGTACTTC.